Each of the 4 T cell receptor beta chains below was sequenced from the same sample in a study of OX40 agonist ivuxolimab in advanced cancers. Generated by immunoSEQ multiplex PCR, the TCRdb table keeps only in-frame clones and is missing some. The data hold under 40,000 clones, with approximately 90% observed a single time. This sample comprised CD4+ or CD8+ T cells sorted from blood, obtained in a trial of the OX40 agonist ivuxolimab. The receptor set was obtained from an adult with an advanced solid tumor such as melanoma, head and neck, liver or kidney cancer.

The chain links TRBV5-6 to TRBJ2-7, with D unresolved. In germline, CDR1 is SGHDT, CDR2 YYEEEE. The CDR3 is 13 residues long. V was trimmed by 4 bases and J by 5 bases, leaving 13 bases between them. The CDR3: CASSPRLSHEQYF. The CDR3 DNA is TGTGCCAGCAGCCCGAGGCTGAGCCACGAGCAGTACTTC.

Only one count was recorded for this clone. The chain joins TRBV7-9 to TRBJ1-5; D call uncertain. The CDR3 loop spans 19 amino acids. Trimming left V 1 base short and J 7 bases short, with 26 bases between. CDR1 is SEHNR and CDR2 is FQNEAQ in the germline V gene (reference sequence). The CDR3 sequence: CASSLEGHYGSEVKQPQHF. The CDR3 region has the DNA TGTGCCAGCAGCTTAGAAGGGCATTACGGCTCTGAAGTAAAGCAGCCCCAGCATTTT.

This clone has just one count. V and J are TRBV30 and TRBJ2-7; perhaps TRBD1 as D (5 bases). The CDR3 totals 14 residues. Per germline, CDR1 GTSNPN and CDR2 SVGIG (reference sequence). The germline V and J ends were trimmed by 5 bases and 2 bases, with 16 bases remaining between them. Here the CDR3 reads CAWENRTPPYEQYF. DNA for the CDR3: TGTGCCTGGGAGAACAGGACGCCTCCCTACGAGCAGTACTTC.

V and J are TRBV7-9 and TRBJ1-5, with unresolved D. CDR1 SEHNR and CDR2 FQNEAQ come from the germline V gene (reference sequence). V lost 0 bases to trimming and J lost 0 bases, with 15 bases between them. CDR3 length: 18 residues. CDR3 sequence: CASSLAEDLDYSNQPQHF. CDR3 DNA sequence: TGTGCCAGCAGCTTAGCGGAAGACCTTGACTATAGCAATCAGCCCCAGCATTTT.